The 14 T cell receptor beta chains presented below share a single source sample, sequenced in a study of blood T cells in healthy people across ages. For the second PCR, which ran for roughly 6 to 12 cycles, a sample-barcoded 5' primer and a J-beta primer mix were used. A single record per CDR3 protein comes from TCRdb applying MiXCR to the 5' RACE reads. The sample has hundreds of thousands of distinct CDR3 sequences; approximately 50% are singletons. Sample: blood. These receptors originate from a woman aged 55-70 years in good health.

The CDR3 here is CASSWGSASSYNEQFF. CDR3 nucleotides: TGTGCCAGCAGCTGGGGTTCCGCGAGCTCCTACAATGAGCAGTTCTTC. This sequence joins TRBV5-5 and TRBJ2-1; D gene ambiguous. CDR3 length: 16 amino acids. Germline V CDR1 and CDR2: SGHKS, YYEKEE (reference sequence). V gave up 3 bases and J gave up 0 bases, with 13 bases separating them.

This clonotype was detected a few times. J is TRBJ2-7 and V is TRBV29-1; 9 bases map to TRBD1. V dropped 5 bases and J dropped 0; count of bases not matched to a gene: 8. CDR3 length: 15 amino acids. Germline assignment: CDR1 SQVTM and CDR2 ANQGSEA. This CDR3 is CSVTGGGPSSYEQYF. CDR3 DNA: TGCAGCGTTACAGGGGGCGGCCCTTCCTCCTACGAGCAGTACTTC.

This chain uses TRBV27 with TRBJ2-7; 13 positions match TRBD2. The CDR3 totals 15 residues. V shed 5 bases, J shed 5 bases, and the junction held 6 bases outside the gene matches. CDR1 MNHEY and CDR2 SMNVEV come from the germline V gene (reference sequence). In DNA form, the CDR3 reads TGTGCCAGCAGTCCTGGGACTAGCGGGAAGAACGAGCAGTACTTC. It is translated as CASSPGTSGKNEQYF.

The V call is TRBV20-1, the J call TRBJ2-5; 7 nucleotides align to TRBD2. The CDR3 has 13 amino acids. V lost 3 bases to trimming and J lost 8 bases; unmatched junction nucleotides: 9. CDR1 DFQATT and CDR2 SNEGSKA come from the germline V gene (reference sequence). The CDR3 spells CSASSGTTGTQYF. CDR3 nucleotides: TGCAGTGCTAGTTCCGGGACTACAGGAACCCAGTACTTC.

This clonotype is a singleton in its sample. This chain uses TRBV29-1 with TRBJ2-7; 10 bases agree with TRBD1. Germline V gene sequence: CDR1 SQVTM, CDR2 ANQGSEA. CDR3 size: 12 residues. The CDR3 DNA reads as TGCAACGCCGGGACAGGGGACTACGAGCAGTACTTC. It is translated as CNAGTGDYEQYF.

This clonotype appeared a few times. The chain links TRBV28 to TRBJ2-7; no firm D call. V was cut by 10 bases and J by 5 bases, with 21 bases left in between. The V gene's germline CDR1 is MDHEN and CDR2 SYDVKM. There are 14 residues in the CDR3. CDR3 DNA: TGTGCCACCTCGACCGACACCCTGGTGGACGAGCAGTACTTC. This gives the protein CATSTDTLVDEQYF.

The chain is built from TRBV4-3 and TRBJ1-5; TRBD1 matches 7 bases. Germline trimming cut 3 bases from V and 7 bases from J; bases unmatched to any gene: 9. Germline V gene data show CDR1 as LGHNA and CDR2 as YSLEER. The length of the CDR3 is 15 residues. CDR3 in amino acids: CASSHSDREGQPQHF. The DNA for the CDR3 is TGCGCCAGCAGCCACTCAGACAGGGAGGGCCAGCCCCAGCATTTT.

This clonotype occurred once. The rearrangement uses TRBV4-1 and TRBJ1-4, with TRBD1 matching over 10 bases. The CDR3 has 16 residues. The V gene end was trimmed by 4 bases and the J gene end by 2 bases; junction bases not matched to a gene: 4. CDR1 is MGHRA, CDR2 YSYEKL, per germline. The CDR3 bases are TGCGCCAGCAGCCCCGGACAGGGGGTGACTAATGAAAAACTGTTTTTT. This encodes CASSPGQGVTNEKLFF.

There are many counts of this clonotype. The rearrangement links TRBV4-1 to TRBJ1-2; D is unclear. The germline V gene has CDR1 MGHRA and CDR2 YSYEKL. Trimming took 3 bases from V and 4 from J, leaving 12 bases between them. This CDR3 has 14 amino acids. In nucleotides, the CDR3 is TGCGCCAGCAGCCAGCTTCTAGGGATCTATGGCTACACCTTC. This gives the protein CASSQLLGIYGYTF.

This rearrangement joins TRBV7-2 to TRBJ2-1; 7 nucleotides match TRBD2. The J call may be in error: the DNA end matches TRBJ2-7 better. This CDR3 has 15 amino acids. CDR1 is SGHTA and CDR2 is FQGNSA in the germline V gene. The CDR3 DNA reads TGTGCCAGCAGCTTAGTAGCGGGTCAACACAATGAGCAGTACTTC. This sequence encodes CASSLVAGQHNEQYF.

The CDR3, as DNA: TGTGCCAGCAGTTTACGGGCGACCAATTTAATTCCTACGGAGCAGTACTTC. Its translation is CASSLRATNLIPTEQYF. This chain links TRBV27 with TRBJ2-4; D is undetermined. The CDR3 consists of 17 residues. Per the germline V gene, CDR1 is MNHEY and CDR2 is SMNVEV (reference sequence). Trimming cost V 2 bases and J 13 bases, with 27 bases left between them.

The CDR3 loop reads CSARDLRGTGYEQYF. In DNA, the CDR3 is TGCAGTGCTAGAGACCTCAGGGGGACTGGCTACGAGCAGTACTTC. The chain links TRBV20-1 to TRBJ2-5, with D perhaps TRBD1 (7 bases). The DNA end lines up better with TRBJ2-7; the J call may be wrong. Germline lookup yields CDR1 DFQATT and CDR2 SNEGSKA (reference sequence). This CDR3 has 15 amino acids.

This chain links TRBV27 with TRBJ2-1; 11 bases are a match to TRBD2. The germline CDR1 and CDR2 sequences are MNHEY and SMNVEV (reference sequence). V was clipped by 3 bases and J by 5 bases; unmatched bases: 9. The CDR3 has 17 amino acids. Here the CDR3 reads CASSFAMTSGTHNEQFF. In nucleotides, the CDR3 is TGTGCCAGCAGTTTCGCGATGACTAGCGGGACACACAATGAGCAGTTCTTC.

The V call is TRBV7-2, the J call TRBJ2-1, with D possibly matching TRBD2 (5 bases). Germline V gene sequence: CDR1 SGHTA, CDR2 FQGNSA. Deletions cut 1 base from V and 2 bases from J, with 18 bases between. CDR3 length equals 18 residues. The CDR3 DNA reads TGTGCCAGCAGCTTAGTTATGTTTCGGGATGGCGCCTACAATGAGCAGTTCTTC. Its translation is CASSLVMFRDGAYNEQFF. Filled out from reference TRBV7-2 and TRBJ2-1, the complete variable domain reads GAGVSQSPSNKVTEKGKDVELRCDPISGHTALYWYRQSLGQGLEFLIYFQGNSAPDKSGLPSDRFSAERTGGSVSTLTIQRTQQEDSAVYLCASSLVMFRDGAYNEQFFGPGTRLTVL.